What follows are 4 T cell receptor beta chains derived from one specimen sequenced in a study of spatial heterogeneity in lung cancer (dated by TCRdb to between 2018 and 2020). Libraries came from 5' RACE. The instrument given in TCRdb is NextSeq 500. The raw public data were reprocessed by TCRdb itself: fastp quality trimming at Q25, MiXCR clonotype calling, in-frame beta chains only. Each CDR3 protein appears once, grouped with its most common genes and DNA. The sample yields about 22,000 distinct CDR3 sequences; 8% to 10% were counted once. Jointly, the top ten make up roughly 7.7% of the sample. These TCRs are of unknown antigen specificity. The time point label of this sample denotes: sample taken at primary tumor resection. On the study overall, not on this receptor specifically: The number of expanded intratumoral alpha and beta TCRs correlated with the tumor nonsynonymous mutation count.

The sample consisted of lung tumor tissue, taken at surgery. The receptors here all came from a male donor with early-stage non-small cell lung cancer.

In its sample, this clonotype was seen many times. The rearrangement links TRBV20-1 to TRBJ2-3; 11 bases align to TRBD1. Germline CDR1 is DFQATT and CDR2 is SNEGSKA (reference sequence). This CDR3 spans 17 amino acids. The V and J ends lost 3 bases and 3 bases, in that order; junction bases with no gene match: 11. CDR3 in amino acids: CSASADRGLGGTDTQYF. As DNA, the CDR3 is TGCAGTGCTAGCGCGGACAGGGGGCTTGGTGGTACAGATACGCAGTATTTT.

This clonotype appeared many times. CDR3 sequence: CASTPRQGTYGYTF. In DNA form, the CDR3 reads TGTGCCAGCACCCCAAGGCAGGGAACCTATGGCTACACCTTC. The chain is built from TRBV12-3 or TRBV12-4 and TRBJ1-2; a possible D gene is TRBD1 (5 bases). V was cut by 7 bases and J by 4 bases, with 16 bases left in between. The CDR3 extends over 14 amino acids.

This rearrangement joins TRBV15 to TRBJ2-6, with D possibly being TRBD1 (6 bases). The V end was cut by 4 bases, the J end by 3 bases, with 19 bases between. CDR3 length: 18 residues. Germline CDR1 reads LNHNV; CDR2 reads YYDKDF (reference sequence). The CDR3 loop reads CATSIAPRGIVGANVLTF. The CDR3 DNA reads TGTGCCACCAGCATTGCCCCCAGGGGAATCGTTGGGGCCAACGTCCTGACTTTC. The entire variable domain, with the rest obtained from reference TRBV15 and TRBJ2-6, is as follows: DAMVIQNPRYQVTQFGKPVTLSCSQTLNHNVMYWYQQKSSQAPKLLFHYYDKDFNNEADTPDNFQSRRPNTSFCFLDIRSPGLGDTAMYLCATSIAPRGIVGANVLTFGAGSRLTVL.

The table lists this clonotype with many counts. The V call is TRBV10-3, the J call TRBJ2-5; 7 positions agree with TRBD1. This CDR3 comprises 13 residues. Trimming cost V 6 bases and J 2 bases; bases outside gene matches: 3. Germline V gene sequence: CDR1 ENHRY, CDR2 SYGVKD. This CDR3 is CAIRKGAQETQYF. The CDR3, as DNA: TGTGCCATCAGGAAGGGGGCACAAGAGACCCAGTACTTC.